These 25 T cell receptor beta chains originate from one sample sequenced in a study of human CD8 memory T cell subsets. The TCR beta sequencing libraries came from UMI-labeled 5' RACE. TCRdb reprocessed the 5' RACE reads and keeps a single row for each CDR3 protein, giving no DNA. The data include 12,000 or so distinct CDR3 sequences; the top ten clones carry approximately 15%. Input material: CD8+ T cells from PBMCs. Source of these receptors: a human donor in good health.

The V gene is TRBV7-9, the J gene TRBJ1-1; there is no DNA to check the TCRdb D call of TRBD1. Per germline, CDR1 SEHNR and CDR2 FQNEAQ (reference sequence). CDR3 length: 16 amino acids. The CDR3 spells CASSFPGQETNTEAFF.

This chain links TRBV20-1 with TRBJ2-7; the TCRdb D gene call, TRBD1, has no DNA to confirm it. From germline, CDR1 is DFQATT and CDR2 SNEGSKA (reference sequence). The CDR3 consists of 15 residues. The CDR3 loop is CSARDMNSGAYEQYF.

The chain uses TRBV19 and TRBJ2-1; the TRBD1 assignment by TCRdb is unverifiable without DNA. Germline V gene data show CDR1 as LNHDA and CDR2 as SQIVND (reference sequence). The CDR3 covers 14 residues. CDR3 sequence reads: CASTTGSVYNEQFF.

The rearrangement joins TRBV28 to TRBJ1-5; TCRdb calls TRBD1, which cannot be checked without DNA. CDR3 length: 17 residues. Germline-derived CDR1 and CDR2 are MDHEN and SYDVKM. The CDR3 loop reads CASSWGQGAHSNQPQHF.

This sequence joins TRBV6-2 or TRBV6-3 and TRBJ2-5. This CDR3 is built from 15 residues. The germline gives CDR1 MNHEY, CDR2 SVGEGT. The CDR3 reads CASSYMGSIQETQYF.

The rearrangement uses TRBV6-5 and TRBJ2-5; TCRdb gives TRBD2 as the D gene, but with no DNA this cannot be confirmed. The CDR3 runs to 15 residues. The germline V gene has CDR1 MNHEY and CDR2 SVGAGI. The CDR3: CASSTGLAGEETQYF.

The chain couples TRBV29-1 to TRBJ2-1. In germline, CDR1 is SQVTM, CDR2 ANQGSEA. The CDR3 is 13 amino acids. The CDR3 spells CSVLGGLYNEQFF.

The chain is built from TRBV27 and TRBJ2-3; there is no DNA to check the TCRdb D call of TRBD1. This CDR3 contains 14 residues. Germline CDR1 MNHEY, CDR2 SMNVEV (reference sequence). CDR3 residues: CASSKWRWADTQYF.

The CDR3 spells CASSLEGTGSGQETQYF. The chain recombines TRBV11-3 with TRBJ2-5; TCRdb reports TRBD1, a call that lacks DNA to check it against. Germline CDR1 reads SGHNT; CDR2 reads YENEEA. The CDR3 totals 17 residues. Drawing the rest from reference TRBV11-3 and TRBJ2-5, the complete variable domain is EAGVVQSPRYKIIEKKQPVAFWCNPISGHNTLYWYLQNLGQGPELLIRYENEEAVDDSQLPKDRFSAERLKGVDSTLKIQPAELGDSAVYLCASSLEGTGSGQETQYFGPGTRLLVL.

This clonotype shows up as medium-sized by frequency. The chain has TRBV20-1 and TRBJ1-1; absent DNA, TCRdb's TRBD1 call cannot be checked. From germline, CDR1 is DFQATT and CDR2 SNEGSKA (reference sequence). The CDR3 has 14 amino acids. This CDR3 is CSASQTGMGTEAFF.

This chain uses TRBV6-5 with TRBJ1-1; TCRdb designates TRBD1, a call that cannot be tested without DNA. CDR1 and CDR2 from the germline V gene are MNHEY and SVGAGI. The length of the CDR3 is 14 residues. CDR3 protein: CASKTGTGDDGAFF.

The chain has TRBV5-1 and TRBJ2-7. Germline CDR1 is SGHRS and CDR2 is YFSETQ. The CDR3 consists of 15 residues. The CDR3 sequence is CASSLRSGSAYEQYF.

The rearrangement uses TRBV21-1 and TRBJ1-2. TRBV21-1 is a documented pseudogene. The CDR3 sequence is 17 residues long. The CDR3 sequence is CASSNEQETEGNYGYTF.

The chain employs TRBV20-1 and TRBJ2-3; checking the TCRdb D call of TRBD2 is not possible without DNA. The CDR3 spans 20 residues. The germline V gene has CDR1 DFQATT and CDR2 SNEGSKA (reference sequence). This CDR3 reads CSARVWGVHNPGLPTDTQYF.

This chain connects TRBV5-5 to TRBJ2-7; without DNA, the TCRdb call of TRBD1 cannot be checked. CDR3 length: 14 residues. CDR1 and CDR2 (germline): SGHKS, YYEKEE (reference sequence). The CDR3 is CASRWTESSYEQYF.

The rearrangement links TRBV27 to TRBJ2-2. CDR3 length: 12 residues. Germline V CDR1 and CDR2: MNHEY, SMNVEV (reference sequence). The CDR3 spells CASSLKGGELFF.

This chain joins TRBV10-3 and TRBJ2-7. Germline V gene lookup returns CDR1 ENHRY and CDR2 SYGVKD. CDR3 length equals 15 residues. The CDR3 spells CAISESGGTSYEQYF.

The chain carries TRBV6-2 or TRBV6-3 and TRBJ1-5. CDR1 and CDR2 from the germline V gene are MNHEY and SVGEGT. The CDR3 consists of 15 residues. This chain's CDR3 is CASRRVIGNNQPQHF.

J is TRBJ2-2 and V is TRBV6-6; the D gene TCRdb calls, TRBD1, cannot be checked with no DNA. Germline-derived CDR1 and CDR2 are MNHNY and SVGAGI (reference sequence). The CDR3 consists of 15 residues. The CDR3 region is CASSLGTGPRGELFF.

The chain's CDR3 is CATTYLRDGNEKLFF. This sequence joins TRBV12-3 or TRBV12-4 and TRBJ1-4; TCRdb indicates TRBD1, and absent DNA this call remains unverified. The CDR3 extends over 15 amino acids.

This clonotype is deemed large by its frequency. The chain uses TRBV29-1 and TRBJ1-1; absent DNA, TCRdb's TRBD1 call cannot be checked. This CDR3 is 13 amino acids long. Germline CDR1 and CDR2: SQVTM and ANQGSEA. The CDR3 protein is CSAETGYNTEAFF.

This chain connects TRBV9 to TRBJ2-3; TCRdb outputs TRBD1, but without DNA this stays unchecked. Looked up from germline, CDR1 is SGDLS and CDR2 is YYNGEE. This CDR3 comprises 14 residues. The CDR3 region is CASSAPSSTDTQYF.

The chain joins TRBV2 to TRBJ2-1; without DNA, the TCRdb call of TRBD2 cannot be checked. CDR3 length equals 14 residues. CDR1 and CDR2 (germline): SNHLY, FYNNEI. The CDR3 sequence is CASRPTSGYNEQFF.

The rearrangement uses TRBV6-2 or TRBV6-3 and TRBJ2-3; TCRdb returns TRBD2, unconfirmable since there is no DNA. The CDR3 has 15 amino acids. CDR1 and CDR2 (germline): MNHEY, SVGEGT. The chain's CDR3 is CASSSTSGKADTQYF.

The rearrangement links TRBV10-3 to TRBJ2-7; no DNA is available, so the TRBD2 call from TCRdb remains unchecked. The CDR3 has 16 residues. The V gene's germline CDR1 is ENHRY and CDR2 SYGVKD. CDR3 sequence: CAISEPAGGRTYEQYF.